Shown below are 19 T cell receptor beta chains from a single sample sequenced in a study of OX40 agonist ivuxolimab in advanced cancers. Data came from immunoSEQ multiplex PCR; TCRdb stores just in-frame clones and leaves some out. The table includes roughly 64,000 clones, about 90% detected once. Sequencing used CD4+ or CD8+ T cells sorted from blood, obtained in a trial of the OX40 agonist ivuxolimab. The receptors stem from an adult with an advanced solid tumor such as melanoma, head and neck, liver or kidney cancer.

In its sample, this clone was seen a few times. This chain joins TRBV7-2 and TRBJ1-6; D gene uncertain. This CDR3 is 13 amino acids long. V lost 3 bases and J lost 10, with 10 bases in between. Per germline, CDR1 SGHTA and CDR2 FQGNSA. CDR3 sequence reads: CASSFGPGSPLHF. CDR3 bases: TGTGCCAGCAGCTTTGGACCGGGCTCACCCCTCCACTTT.

The chain recombines TRBV5-1 with TRBJ2-5, with D hard to call. This CDR3 has 12 residues. Between the trimmed V and J ends, which lost 4 bases and 5 bases, there was a span of 9 bases. Germline-derived CDR1 and CDR2 are SGHRS and YFSETQ. The CDR3 protein is CASSLPSETQYF. The CDR3 nucleotides read TGCGCCAGCAGCCTCCCTAGTGAGACCCAGTACTTC. The whole variable domain, filled in from reference TRBV5-1 and TRBJ2-5, reads KAGVTQTPRYLIKTRGQQVTLSCSPISGHRSVSWYQQTPGQGLQFLFEYFSETQRNKGNFPGRFSGRQFSNSRSEMNVSTLELGDSALYLCASSLPSETQYFGPGTRLLVL.

The rearrangement joins TRBV2 to TRBJ2-3; TRBD1 might be the D (6 bases). Between the trimmed V and J ends, which lost 8 bases and 2 bases, there was a span of 14 bases. Germline values: CDR1 SNHLY, CDR2 FYNNEI. The CDR3 is 14 amino acids. CDR3 coding DNA: TGTGCCAGCGCAGGGGTAGTGCCCACAGATACGCAGTATTTT. Its translation is CASAGVVPTDTQYF. Filled out from reference TRBV2 and TRBJ2-3, the complete variable domain reads EPEVTQTPSHQVTQMGQEVILRCVPISNHLYFYWYRQILGQKVEFLVSFYNNEISEKSEIFDDQFSVERPDGSNFTLKIRSTKLEDSAMYFCASAGVVPTDTQYFGPGTRLTVL.

The chain couples TRBV10-3 to TRBJ2-5; 8 bases align to TRBD1. Per the germline V gene, CDR1 is ENHRY and CDR2 is SYGVKD. There are 14 residues in the CDR3. V shed 8 bases and J 4 bases; nucleotides not matched to a gene: 9. The CDR3 loop is CAIGTGTGSETQYF. The CDR3 DNA reads TGTGCCATCGGAACCGGGACAGGATCAGAGACCCAGTACTTC.

CDR3 sequence reads: CASSLSPGGDEKLFF. In DNA, the CDR3 is TGTGCCAGCAGTTTATCGCCCGGGGGGGATGAAAAACTGTTTTTT. The chain joins TRBV27 to TRBJ1-4; tentative D call: TRBD1 (5 bases). The CDR3 is 15 amino acids. The germline V gene encodes CDR1 MNHEY and CDR2 SMNVEV (reference sequence). V dropped 0 bases and J dropped 6 bases, with 11 bases sitting between them.

The V call is TRBV6-5, the J call TRBJ2-7; 7 positions agree with TRBD2. The CDR3 runs 12 residues. Trimming removed 7 bases from V and 5 bases from J; junction bases left unmatched: 5. Germline CDR1 MNHEY, CDR2 SVGAGI. CDR3: CASTNGGDEQYF. CDR3 in DNA: TGTGCCAGCACTAATGGGGGGGACGAGCAGTACTTC.

CDR3 nucleotides: TGTGCCAGCAGCCCGACTAGCGGGTCTTACGAGCAGTACTTC. This encodes CASSPTSGSYEQYF. The gene calls are TRBV7-2 and TRBJ2-7; 10 nucleotides line up with TRBD2. The J segment lost 4 bases and the V segment lost 5 bases, leaving 5 bases of the junction unmatched. The CDR3 is made up of 14 amino acids. Germline CDR1 reads SGHTA; CDR2 reads FQGNSA. The entire variable domain, with the rest obtained from reference TRBV7-2 and TRBJ2-7, is as follows: GAGVSQSPSNKVTEKGKDVELRCDPISGHTALYWYRQSLGQGLEFLIYFQGNSAPDKSGLPSDRFSAERTGGSVSTLTIQRTQQEDSAVYLCASSPTSGSYEQYFGPGTRLTVT.

The V and J genes are TRBV12-5 and TRBJ1-2; a possible D gene is TRBD1 (5 bases). V was trimmed by 2 bases and J by 7 bases, leaving 11 bases between them. Germline loops: CDR1 LGHNT, CDR2 FRNRAP. This CDR3 region has 13 residues. The CDR3 DNA is TGTGCTAGTGGTTTGCCCAGGGCGGGTGGCTACACCTTC. It is translated as CASGLPRAGGYTF.

The chain recombines TRBV29-1 with TRBJ2-4; no firm D call. Trimming stripped 3 bases from V and 7 bases from J, with 7 bases between. Germline V gene sequence: CDR1 SQVTM, CDR2 ANQGSEA. The CDR3 runs 11 residues. The CDR3 nucleotides are TGCAGCGTTGAGAGAGGCAACATTCAGTACTTC. Amino acid sequence: CSVERGNIQYF.

The rearrangement uses TRBV9 and TRBJ1-2; 7 nucleotides line up with TRBD1. Germline loops: CDR1 SGDLS, CDR2 YYNGEE. Trimming cost V 3 bases and J 4 bases; bases outside gene matches: 6. The CDR3 contains 14 residues. The CDR3 sequence is CASSATRGGYGYTF. DNA of the CDR3: TGTGCCAGCAGCGCGACCAGGGGGGGCTATGGCTACACCTTC.

The chain couples TRBV2 to TRBJ2-5, with D tentatively TRBD1 (5 bases). This CDR3 comprises 16 residues. Trimming left V 7 bases short and J 2 bases short, with 20 bases between. CDR1 is SNHLY and CDR2 is FYNNEI in the germline V gene. The CDR3 sequence: CASNGQVAGQQETQYF. The DNA for the CDR3 is TGTGCCAGCAATGGGCAAGTTGCAGGGCAACAAGAGACCCAGTACTTC.

The chain employs TRBV21-1 and TRBJ2-1; TRBD2 is taken as the D call from the table, unchecked against the DNA. TRBV21-1 represents a pseudogene. The CDR3 runs 15 residues. This CDR3 reads CASSTSGRVLNEQFF. CDR3 in DNA: TGTGCCAGCAGCACTAGCGGGAGGGTCTTAAATGAGCAGTTCTTC.

The V and J genes are TRBV5-1 and TRBJ2-5; TRBD2 agrees at 14 bases. The CDR3 is made up of 17 amino acids. Germline CDR1 is SGHRS and CDR2 is YFSETQ. With V trimmed by 4 bases and J by 1 base, 6 bases remained unmatched. CDR3 region: CASSAGLAGVSQETQYF. The CDR3 DNA reads as TGCGCCAGCAGCGCGGGACTAGCGGGAGTGTCCCAAGAGACCCAGTACTTC.

As DNA, the CDR3 is TGTGCCAGCTCACCCGACAGGGCCTATGGCTACACCTTC. It codes for CASSPDRAYGYTF. The chain has TRBV18 and TRBJ1-2; 7 positions agree with TRBD1. Germline V lookup: CDR1 KGHSH, CDR2 LQKENI. Trimming cost V 3 bases and J 4 bases; bases outside gene matches: 2. The CDR3 covers 13 residues.

This clone occurred a few times. This chain links TRBV2 with TRBJ2-5; no definite D call. CDR1 and CDR2 from the germline V gene are SNHLY and FYNNEI. Trimming left V 3 bases short and J 1 base short, with 9 bases between. CDR3 length: 14 amino acids. The CDR3 DNA reads TGTGCCAGCAGTGATGCGGTCATCCAAGAGACCCAGTACTTC. Its protein product is CASSDAVIQETQYF.

This clone was observed once. The chain has TRBV5-5 and TRBJ2-1; D might be TRBD1 (5 bases). Germline V gene data show CDR1 as SGHKS and CDR2 as YYEKEE (reference sequence). V was cut by 3 bases and J by 8 bases, with 15 bases left in between. CDR3 size: 14 residues. CDR3 DNA sequence: TGTGCCAGCAGCTACGGACAAGTCTGGGATGAGCAGTTCTTC. It translates to CASSYGQVWDEQFF.

The genes are TRBV28 and TRBJ2-7, with D possibly being TRBD1 or TRBD2 (8 bases each). The CDR3 extends over 16 amino acids. Germline lookup yields CDR1 MDHEN and CDR2 SYDVKM. The V gene lost 5 bases and the J gene lost 2 bases, with 19 bases spanning the gap. CDR3 in amino acids: CASSPPGGDRPYEQYF. In DNA form, the CDR3 reads TGTGCCAGCAGTCCCCCCGGGGGGGACAGGCCCTACGAGCAGTACTTC.

Only a few counts were recorded for this clone. The chain is built from TRBV27 and TRBJ2-7, with D perhaps matching TRBD1 (5 bases). This CDR3 comprises 13 residues. From germline, CDR1 is MNHEY and CDR2 SMNVEV (reference sequence). V gave up 5 bases and J gave up 4 bases, with 12 bases separating them. The CDR3 sequence: CASSAMDIYEQYF. DNA of the CDR3: TGTGCCAGCAGTGCTATGGACATTTACGAGCAGTACTTC.

The V call is TRBV5-4, the J call TRBJ2-5; 10 bases are shared with TRBD2. The J segment lost 5 bases and the V segment lost 4 bases, leaving 5 bases of the junction unmatched. Germline CDR1 SGHNT, CDR2 YYREEE (reference sequence). This CDR3 contains 14 residues. The CDR3 region is CASSHPGLAETQYF. CDR3 sequence (DNA): TGTGCCAGCAGCCACCCGGGACTAGCGGAGACCCAGTACTTC. The full variable domain, completed using reference TRBV5-4 and TRBJ2-5, is ETGVTQSPTHLIKTRGQQVTLRCSSQSGHNTVSWYQQALGQGPQFIFQYYREEENGRGNFPPRFSGLQFPNYSSELNVNALELDDSALYLCASSHPGLAETQYFGPGTRLLVL.